This TCR beta chain stems from a study of beta chain features in type 1 diabetes. This CDR3 has 19 amino acids. Germline V lookup: CDR1 SGHTA, CDR2 FQGNSA. V shed 4 bases and J 0 bases; nucleotides not matched to a gene: 15. There are a few counts of this clone. What it binds is unknown. CD4+ naive, central memory, regulatory and stem cell-like memory cells were sorted via CD45RO/CCR7/CD25/CD127/CD95/CD27. Study-level points and caveats: Fewer insertions but more deletions were seen at VDJ junctions in type 1 diabetes patients. TCRB CDR3 length was moderately but significantly reduced in all four CD4+ subsets of Type 1 diabetes patients.

The sequenced template was cDNA made from the entire isolated RNA. The repertoire was sequenced with immunoSEQ multiplex PCR; TCRdb's copy has only in-frame clones and lacks some. The sample holds approximately 170,000 clones, roughly 8% seen once. The sample was central memory CD4+ T cells from blood. The V gene is TRBV7-2, the J gene TRBJ2-1; TRBD1 matches at 7 bases. This sequence originates from a woman aged 40 to 50 with type 1 diabetes. CDR3 amino acids: CASSSPGTVYTSSYNEQFF. The CDR3 DNA sequence: TGTGCCAGCAGCTCCCCCGGGACAGTCTACACAAGCTCCTACAATGAGCAGTTCTTC.